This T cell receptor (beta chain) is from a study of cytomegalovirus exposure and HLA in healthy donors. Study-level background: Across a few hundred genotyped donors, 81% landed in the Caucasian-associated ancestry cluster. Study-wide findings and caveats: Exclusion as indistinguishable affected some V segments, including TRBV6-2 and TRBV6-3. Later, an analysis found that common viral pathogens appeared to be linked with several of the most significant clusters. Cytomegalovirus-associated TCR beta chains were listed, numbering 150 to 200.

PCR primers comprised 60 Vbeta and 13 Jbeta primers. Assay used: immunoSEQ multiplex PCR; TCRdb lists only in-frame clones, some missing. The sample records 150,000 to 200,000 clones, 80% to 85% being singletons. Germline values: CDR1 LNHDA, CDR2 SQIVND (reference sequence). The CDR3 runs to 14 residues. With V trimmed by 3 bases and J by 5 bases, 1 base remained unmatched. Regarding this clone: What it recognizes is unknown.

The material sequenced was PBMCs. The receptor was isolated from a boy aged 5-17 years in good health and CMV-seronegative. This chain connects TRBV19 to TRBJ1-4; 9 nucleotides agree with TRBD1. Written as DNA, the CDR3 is TGTGCCAGTAGTATCGGACAGGGGAATGAAAAACTGTTTTTT. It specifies CASSIGQGNEKLFF.